Here is one TCR beta chain with its context. This specimen belongs to a study of blood T cell repertoires in COVID-19. Study context: Material from acute and convalescent COVID-19 was sourced from the United States, Italy and Spain. Sources were T cells, B-cell-depleted T cells, or PBMCs; the material itself was cDNA or gDNA.

In Seattle, patients joined the study during active infection and were tracked longitudinally. The germline V and J ends were trimmed by 4 bases and 0 bases, with 11 bases remaining between them. CDR1 and CDR2 from the germline V gene are WNHNN and SYGVQD (reference sequence). This CDR3 region has 15 residues. The table came from immunoSEQ multiplex PCR; TCRdb's copy has only in-frame clones and leaves some out. The repertoire holds about 300,000 clones, with roughly 91% as singletons. The receptor's source is a woman aged 25 to 39 with COVID-19, enrolled during active disease. This chain uses TRBV10-1 with TRBJ2-3; possible D gene TRBD2, 6 bases. Sequencing was carried out using peripheral blood. CDR3 region: CASSGGDGSTDTQYF. CDR3 nucleotide sequence: TGCGCCAGCAGTGGGGGGGACGGTAGCACAGATACGCAGTATTTT.